This entry lists 7 T cell receptor beta chains sequenced from one sample in a study of Ad26.COV2.S vaccination and SARS-CoV-2 variants. Sequenced by immunoSEQ multiplex PCR; TCRdb stores in-frame clones only, minus some. The table includes 350,000 to 500,000 clones, 90% detected once. Regarding treatment: roughly 20 received Ad26.COV2.S at low or high dose, single or two shots; 5 received placebo; per-sample allocation not given. Specimens were obtained on day 63 following the first vaccine or placebo injection. The sample was peripheral blood, taken in a trial of Ad26.COV2.S vaccine versus placebo. The receptors were gathered from a person aged 18-65 years who received the Ad26.COV2.S COVID-19 vaccine or a placebo.

V and J are TRBV15 and TRBJ2-3, with 7 nucleotides matching TRBD2. CDR1 is LNHNV and CDR2 is YYDKDF in the germline V gene (reference sequence). V trimming: 0 bases; J trimming: 1 base; junction bases outside the gene matches: 10. The CDR3 runs to 18 residues. CDR3 residues: CATSRDSWQGGGTDTQYF. DNA for the CDR3: TGTGCCACCAGCAGAGATTCTTGGCAGGGAGGGGGCACAGATACGCAGTATTTT.

This chain uses TRBV28 with TRBJ1-4, with TRBD1 matching 7 bases. The germline V gene encodes CDR1 MDHEN and CDR2 SYDVKM. The CDR3 spans 14 residues. With V trimmed by 4 bases and J by 10 bases, 9 bases remained unmatched. CDR3 DNA sequence: TGTGCCAGCAGTTCAGCCCCGGGACAGCGAAAACTGTTTTTT. Protein: CASSSAPGQRKLFF. The entire variable domain, with the rest obtained from reference TRBV28 and TRBJ1-4, is as follows: DVKVTQSSRYLVKRTGEKVFLECVQDMDHENMFWYRQDPGLGLRLIYFSYDVKMKEKGDIPEGYSVSREKKERFSLILESASTNQTSMYLCASSSAPGQRKLFFGSGTQLSVL.

This clone was seen a single time. The J gene is TRBJ1-1, the V gene TRBV9; D gene unclear. This CDR3 has 15 residues. Germline V gene data show CDR1 as SGDLS and CDR2 as YYNGEE. The V and J ends lost 0 bases and 5 bases respectively, with 14 bases between them. The chain's CDR3 is CASSVASGVGTEAFF. CDR3 sequence (DNA): TGTGCCAGCAGCGTAGCATCAGGAGTGGGGACTGAAGCTTTCTTT.

The gene calls are TRBV6-6 and TRBJ2-3; the D gene is possibly TRBD2 (5 bases). The germline V gene has CDR1 MNHNY and CDR2 SVGAGI (reference sequence). The CDR3 runs to 15 residues. The V and J ends lost 0 bases and 0 bases respectively, with 7 bases between them. DNA for the CDR3: TGTGCCAGCAGTTACTCTAGCGCAAGCACAGATACGCAGTATTTT. Amino acids: CASSYSSASTDTQYF.

Remarks on this clone: One end of the junction varies from germline; a read error may be responsible. V is TRBV7-2 and J is TRBJ1-2, with 8 bases fitting TRBD1. Germline V gene lookup returns CDR1 SGHTA and CDR2 FQGNSA. The CDR3 consists of 14 residues. This CDR3 is CASSLDRGGYGYTF. The DNA for the CDR3 is TGTGCCAGCAGTTTAGACAGGGGAGGCTATGGCTACACCTTC.

The chain combines TRBV28 with TRBJ2-4; a possible D gene is TRBD1 (5 bases). This CDR3 has 14 amino acids. Germline V gene lookup returns CDR1 MDHEN and CDR2 SYDVKM. V lost 7 bases to trimming and J lost 2 bases, with 12 bases between them. The CDR3 DNA sequence: TGTGCCAGCACCTCTATGGACACCAAAAACATTCAGTACTTC. This gives the protein CASTSMDTKNIQYF.

The chain recombines TRBV6-5 with TRBJ1-1, with 8 positions matching TRBD1. The germline V gene has CDR1 MNHEY and CDR2 SVGAGI. The CDR3 runs 14 residues. The J segment lost 1 base and the V segment lost 6 bases, leaving 4 bases of the junction unmatched. The chain's CDR3 is CASRRGQANTEAFF. The CDR3 DNA sequence: TGTGCCAGCAGGAGGGGACAGGCGAACACTGAAGCTTTCTTT.